The source of this TCR beta chain is a study of blood T cells in healthy people across ages. General study points: Changes in expanded clonotypes were possibly confounded, as the CMV status of donors was unknown. Percentage of naive T cells showed a strong correlation with TCR beta diversity.

Trimming at V came to 3 bases and at J to 10 bases, leaving 4 bases not matched to a gene. The CDR3 has 14 amino acids. Per germline, CDR1 MNHEY and CDR2 SVGAGI. A few counts support this clonotype. The target antigen is unknown. Next came a second PCR, run for about 6 to 12 cycles, which used a sample-barcoded 5' primer along with a J-beta primer mix. There were at least 2.5 million CDR3-containing paired-end reads obtained from each sample. TCRdb reprocessed the 5' RACE reads with MiXCR, giving one entry per CDR3 protein. The table shows 1.5 million to 2 million distinct CDR3 sequences, with 25% to 30% occurring only once. Russia was home to the donors, healthy Caucasian individuals aged about 6 to 90.

The chain uses TRBV6-5 and TRBJ1-6, with 9 bases identical to TRBD1. This clonotype originated in a woman aged 30 to 39 in good health. The sequencing sample was made of blood. The CDR3 spells CASSYIGQGSPLHF. The CDR3 nucleotides are TGTGCCAGCAGTTATATTGGACAGGGGTCACCCCTCCACTTT.